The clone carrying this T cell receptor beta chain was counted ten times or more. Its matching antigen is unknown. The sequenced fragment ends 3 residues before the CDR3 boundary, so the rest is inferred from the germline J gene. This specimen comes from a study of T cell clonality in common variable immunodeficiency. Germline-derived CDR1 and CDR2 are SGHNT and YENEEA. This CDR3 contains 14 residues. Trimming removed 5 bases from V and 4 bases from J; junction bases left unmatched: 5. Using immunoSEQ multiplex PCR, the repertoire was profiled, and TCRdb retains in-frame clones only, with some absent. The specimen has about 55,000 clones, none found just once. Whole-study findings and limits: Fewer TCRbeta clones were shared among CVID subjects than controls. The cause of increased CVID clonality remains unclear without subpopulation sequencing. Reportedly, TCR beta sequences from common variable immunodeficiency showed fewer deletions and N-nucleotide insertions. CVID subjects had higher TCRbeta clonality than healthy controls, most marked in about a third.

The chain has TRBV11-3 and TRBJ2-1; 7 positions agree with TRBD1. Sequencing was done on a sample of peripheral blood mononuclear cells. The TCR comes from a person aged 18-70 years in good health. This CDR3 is CASSPSDRYNEQFF. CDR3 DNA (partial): TGTGCCAGCAGCCCATCGGACAGGTACAATGAG.